One sample yielded the 32 T cell receptor beta chains listed below, sequenced in a study of cytomegalovirus exposure and HLA in healthy donors. TCRdb's table, derived via immunoSEQ multiplex PCR, lists solely in-frame clones and lacks some. The sample includes approximately 150,000 clones, almost 85% of them seen just once. The sample consisted of PBMCs. The receptors were gathered from a man younger than 40 in good health and CMV-seropositive.

Concerning this clone itself: At one end, the junction sequence differs from germline, possibly due to a read error. The chain joins TRBV7-7 to TRBJ2-7, with a tentative D call TRBD1 (5 bases). Germline V gene sequence: CDR1 SSHAT, CDR2 FNYEAQ (reference sequence). CDR3 length: 14 residues. CDR3 DNA: TGTGCTAGCAGCTTAACAGGCCCTTGGGACGAGCAGTACTTC. This gives the protein CASSLTGPWDEQYF.

This clone has just one count. V and J are TRBV7-2 and TRBJ1-2; 7 bases agree with TRBD1. With 1 base clipped from V and 6 bases from J, the junction kept 8 bases outside the gene matches. Germline V CDR1 and CDR2: SGHTA, FQGNSA. This CDR3 has 15 amino acids. In DNA, the CDR3 is TGTGCCAGCAGCTTAGAGGCCAGGGGGTTCGATGGCTACACCTTC. This codes for CASSLEARGFDGYTF. Based on the CDR3 plus reference TRBV7-2 and TRBJ1-2, the full variable domain is GAGVSQSPSNKVTEKGKDVELRCDPISGHTALYWYRQSLGQGLEFLIYFQGNSAPDKSGLPSDRFSAERTGGSVSTLTIQRTQQEDSAVYLCASSLEARGFDGYTFGSGTRLTVV.

The CDR3 coding sequence is TGCGCCAGCAGCCAAGATGCGCTAGCGGGACGTCCTACCGGGGAGCTGTTTTTT. Protein sequence: CASSQDALAGRPTGELFF. The chain has TRBV4-1 and TRBJ2-2, with 9 bases aligning to TRBD2. CDR1 and CDR2 (germline): MGHRA, YSYEKL. CDR3 length: 18 residues. V lost 0 bases to trimming and J lost 5 bases; unmatched junction nucleotides: 10.

The chain couples TRBV25-1 to TRBJ1-4; a possible D gene is TRBD1 (5 bases). V was pared by 2 bases and J by 4 bases, with 11 bases between. The CDR3 is made up of 15 amino acids. Per the germline V gene, CDR1 is MGHDK and CDR2 is SYGVNS. The CDR3 DNA reads TGTGCCAGCAGTGAAAGGACACCACATAATGAAAAACTGTTTTTT. This gives the protein CASSERTPHNEKLFF.

This clone was seen a single time. The CDR3 reads CASSSRTGRTDTQYF. The CDR3 region has the DNA TGTGCCAGCAGCTCACGGACAGGGAGGACAGATACGCAGTATTTT. The rearrangement uses TRBV7-9 and TRBJ2-3; the match to TRBD1 covers 8 bases. The germline V gene encodes CDR1 SEHNR and CDR2 FQNEAQ (reference sequence). This CDR3 contains 15 residues. V lost 4 bases to trimming and J lost 3 bases; unmatched junction nucleotides: 6. Combining the CDR3 with reference TRBV7-9 and TRBJ2-3 gives the whole variable domain DTGVSQNPRHKITKRGQNVTFRCDPISEHNRLYWYRQTLGQGPEFLTYFQNEAQLEKSRLLSDRFSAERPKGSFSTLEIQRTEQGDSAMYLCASSSRTGRTDTQYFGPGTRLTVL.

This sequence joins TRBV11-2 and TRBJ2-7; D uncertain. CDR3 size: 13 residues. V lost 1 base, J lost 2 bases, and 6 bases lay in between. Germline CDR1 and CDR2: SGHAT and FQNNGV. CDR3 DNA: TGTGCCAGCAGCTTAGCCCCTCCCTACGAGCAGTACTTC. This codes for CASSLAPPYEQYF.

The chain joins TRBV11-2 to TRBJ2-7; 11 bases agree with TRBD2. The CDR3 runs 13 residues. The germline gives CDR1 SGHAT, CDR2 FQNNGV. The V segment lost 6 bases and the J segment 5 bases; nucleotides outside the gene matches: 3. CDR3 region: CASRLAGADEQYF. Written as DNA, the CDR3 is TGTGCCAGCAGACTAGCGGGAGCTGACGAGCAGTACTTC.

The chain couples TRBV11-2 to TRBJ2-3, with 9 bases that match TRBD2. Germline V lookup: CDR1 SGHAT, CDR2 FQNNGV. The junction had 5 bases not matched to a gene; V was cut back by 0 bases and J by 4 bases. The CDR3 consists of 16 residues. The CDR3 reads CASSLDLGGGADTQYF. In DNA, the CDR3 is TGTGCCAGCAGCTTAGATCTGGGCGGGGGGGCAGATACGCAGTATTTT. The full variable domain, completed using reference TRBV11-2 and TRBJ2-3, is EAGVAQSPRYKIIEKRQSVAFWCNPISGHATLYWYQQILGQGPKLLIQFQNNGVVDDSQLPKDRFSAERLKGVDSTLKIQPAKLEDSAVYLCASSLDLGGGADTQYFGPGTRLTVL.

The gene calls are TRBV13 and TRBJ2-3, with D perhaps matching TRBD1 (5 bases). Germline CDR1 is PRHDT and CDR2 is FYEKMQ (reference sequence). Trimming removed 4 bases at V and 3 bases at J, with 14 bases between. This CDR3 has 15 residues. The CDR3 region has the DNA TGTGCCAGCAGCTCCGAGTCTAGGGGTACAGATACGCAGTATTTT. It specifies CASSSESRGTDTQYF.

V gene TRBV29-1 combines with J gene TRBJ1-2; possibly TRBD1 for D (6 bases). V lost 1 base to trimming and J lost 3 bases, with 9 bases between them. CDR3 size: 13 residues. Germline-derived CDR1 and CDR2 are SQVTM and ANQGSEA. In DNA form, the CDR3 reads TGCAGCGTTGAAGCCGACAGGTACTATGGCTACACCTTC. It is translated as CSVEADRYYGYTF. The variable domain in full, with the rest retrieved from reference TRBV29-1 and TRBJ1-2, is SAVISQKPSRDICQRGTSLTIQCQVDSQVTMMFWYRQQPGQSLTLIATANQGSEATYESGFVIDKFPISRPNLTFSTLTVSNMSPEDSSIYLCSVEADRYYGYTFGSGTRLTVV.

This clone has only a few counts. V usage is TRBV4-2 and J usage is TRBJ1-2, with TRBD1 matching over 7 bases. CDR1 and CDR2 from the germline V gene are LGHNA and YNFKEQ. Trimming removed 0 bases from V and 3 bases from J; junction bases left unmatched: 4. The CDR3 sequence is 15 residues long. The CDR3 spells CASSQEARGDYGYTF. CDR3 sequence (DNA): TGTGCCAGCAGCCAAGAGGCCAGGGGGGACTATGGCTACACCTTC.

The V gene is TRBV18, the J gene TRBJ1-4; 9 bases align to TRBD1. Germline trimming cut 2 bases from V and 7 bases from J; bases unmatched to any gene: 8. The CDR3 has 16 amino acids. The germline CDR1 and CDR2 sequences are KGHSH and LQKENI. DNA for the CDR3: TGTGCCAGCTCACCAGACCGTGGGACAGGGTTTGAAAAACTGTTTTTT. Translating gives CASSPDRGTGFEKLFF.

V gene TRBV5-1 combines with J gene TRBJ2-3, with 7 bases lining up with TRBD2. There are 16 residues in the CDR3. Trimming took 0 bases from V and 2 from J; bases not matched to a gene: 6. The germline gives CDR1 SGHRS, CDR2 YFSETQ. The CDR3 is CASSLAGGRATDTQYF. Written as DNA, the CDR3 is TGCGCCAGCAGCTTGGCAGGTGGGAGGGCCACAGATACGCAGTATTTT.

The chain links TRBV25-1 to TRBJ1-1; TRBD1 matches at 7 bases. This CDR3 is built from 12 residues. The V and J ends lost 7 bases and 6 bases, in that order; junction bases with no gene match: 5. Germline V lookup: CDR1 MGHDK, CDR2 SYGVNS. CDR3 in DNA: TGTGCCAGCACCAGACAGGGTTCTGAAGCTTTCTTT. Encoded protein: CASTRQGSEAFF.

In the case of this clone: At one end, the junction sequence differs from germline, possibly due to a read error. The genes are TRBV27 and TRBJ2-6; perhaps TRBD2 as D (5 bases). This CDR3 spans 15 amino acids. Per germline, CDR1 MNHEY and CDR2 SMNVEV (reference sequence). CDR3 sequence reads: CASSLSGPGANVLTF. The DNA for the CDR3 is TGTGCCAGCAGTTTAAGCGGACCTGGCGCCAACGTCCTGACTTTC.

This chain links TRBV7-9 with TRBJ2-3, with 11 positions matching TRBD2. CDR1 is SEHNR, CDR2 FQNEAQ, per germline (reference sequence). The length of the CDR3 is 16 residues. Trimming took 4 bases from V and 5 from J; bases not matched to a gene: 8. CDR3 residues: CASSSGTSGFVDTQYF. CDR3 bases: TGTGCCAGCAGCTCTGGGACTAGCGGATTCGTAGATACGCAGTATTTT.

V is TRBV10-3 and J is TRBJ2-5, with D perhaps TRBD1 (6 bases). V gave up 5 bases and J gave up 2 bases, with 9 bases separating them. The CDR3 loop spans 13 amino acids. Looked up from germline, CDR1 is ENHRY and CDR2 is SYGVKD. CDR3 in amino acids: CAISSTGQETQYF. The CDR3 coding sequence is TGTGCCATCAGTTCCACAGGGCAAGAGACCCAGTACTTC.

This clone was picked up one time. The V gene is TRBV5-5, the J gene TRBJ1-1; D is unclear. The CDR3 runs 14 residues. V was trimmed by 6 bases and J by 1 base, leaving 13 bases between them. Germline-derived CDR1 and CDR2 are SGHKS and YYEKEE (reference sequence). CDR3 bases: TGTGCCAGCACCCGAGAGAGGGCGAACACTGAAGCTTTCTTT. Amino acids: CASTRERANTEAFF.

The chain recombines TRBV7-2 with TRBJ2-3; no reliable D call. The V end lost 3 bases, the J end lost 3 bases, and 16 bases lay between the germline ends. In germline, CDR1 is SGHTA, CDR2 FQGNSA. This CDR3 spans 16 amino acids. The chain's CDR3 is CASSFESTTLTDTQYF. Written as DNA, the CDR3 is TGTGCCAGCAGCTTCGAGTCGACAACTTTAACAGATACGCAGTATTTT.

This clone showed up just once. The chain is built from TRBV13 and TRBJ2-7, with D possibly matching TRBD1 (5 bases). In germline, CDR1 is PRHDT, CDR2 FYEKMQ (reference sequence). Trimming removed 5 bases from V and 9 bases from J, with 23 bases in between. This CDR3 contains 15 residues. In DNA, the CDR3 is TGTGCCAGCAGCCACAGGACCGTCCGCCTTACCGGGCAGTACTTC. It codes for CASSHRTVRLTGQYF.

This clone is medium-sized by share. This chain's CDR3 is CASEGQASSYEQYF. CDR3 in DNA: TGTGCCAGCGAAGGACAGGCCAGCTCCTACGAGCAGTACTTC. The chain carries TRBV6-1 and TRBJ2-7, with TRBD1 identical over 7 bases. Germline values: CDR1 MNHNS, CDR2 SASEGT. The CDR3 runs 14 residues. Trimming took 8 bases from V and 0 from J; bases not matched to a gene: 7.

The chain combines TRBV5-1 with TRBJ2-3; 11 nucleotides line up with TRBD2. Trimming at V came to 0 bases and at J to 5 bases, leaving 11 bases not matched to a gene. Germline loops: CDR1 SGHRS, CDR2 YFSETQ. The CDR3 extends over 18 amino acids. The CDR3 nucleotides read TGCGCCAGCAGCTTGGGGACTAGCGGGCCCTCATACGTAGATACGCAGTATTTT. This codes for CASSLGTSGPSYVDTQYF.

The genes are TRBV7-9 and TRBJ2-5; TRBD2 matches 12 bases. The CDR3 consists of 14 residues. Trimming took 8 bases from V and 4 from J; bases not matched to a gene: 5. Germline loops: CDR1 SEHNR, CDR2 FQNEAQ (reference sequence). The CDR3 coding sequence is TGTGCCAGCGGATCTAGCGGGAGGGGAGAGACCCAGTACTTC. It yields the protein CASGSSGRGETQYF.

The chain's CDR3 is CASTSRGAGANVLTF. The DNA of the CDR3 is TGTGCCAGCACCTCTCGGGGGGCCGGGGCCAACGTCCTGACTTTC. The chain employs TRBV19 and TRBJ2-6; D possibly corresponds to TRBD2 (7 bases). V was shortened by 9 bases and J by 4 bases, with 16 bases between the two germline ends. Germline V lookup: CDR1 LNHDA, CDR2 SQIVND (reference sequence). The CDR3 loop spans 15 amino acids.

The chain combines TRBV27 with TRBJ2-2; the match to TRBD1 covers 7 bases. The ends lost 3 bases at V and 5 bases at J; junction bases unmatched: 6. This CDR3 is built from 15 residues. CDR1 is MNHEY, CDR2 SMNVEV, per germline (reference sequence). The CDR3 sequence is CASSFDRVLTGELFF. The CDR3 DNA sequence: TGTGCCAGCAGTTTTGACAGGGTCCTAACCGGGGAGCTGTTTTTT.

The chain uses TRBV6-5 and TRBJ2-1; 7 nucleotides line up with TRBD1. The CDR3 is 13 residues long. V lost 5 bases and J lost 5; bases outside the gene matches: 3. Per the germline V gene, CDR1 is MNHEY and CDR2 is SVGAGI. CDR3 coding DNA: TGTGCCAGCAGTGAGGGGGCACACAATGAGCAGTTCTTC. Amino acids: CASSEGAHNEQFF.

The chain employs TRBV2 and TRBJ1-2, with TRBD1 identical over 8 bases. CDR3 length equals 14 residues. The J segment lost 7 bases and the V segment lost 7 bases, leaving 11 bases of the junction unmatched. CDR1 SNHLY and CDR2 FYNNEI come from the germline V gene. The CDR3 reads CASTKMTGVGGYTF. CDR3 bases: TGTGCCAGCACCAAAATGACAGGGGTCGGTGGCTACACCTTC.

The rearrangement joins TRBV9 to TRBJ1-5; D might be TRBD1 (6 bases). This CDR3 has 15 residues. Germline CDR1 is SGDLS and CDR2 is YYNGEE. V lost 3 bases, J lost 4 bases, and 14 bases lay in between. CDR3 nucleotide sequence: TGTGCCAGCAGCGCGGAGGACAGAGCTAATCAGCCCCAGCATTTT. It translates to CASSAEDRANQPQHF.

This chain joins TRBV6-1 and TRBJ1-2; 7 nucleotides line up with TRBD1. The junction had 12 bases not matched to a gene; V was cut back by 11 bases and J by 0 bases. This CDR3 is 15 amino acids long. Germline V CDR1 and CDR2: MNHNS, SASEGT. The CDR3 is CAGGTGTETNYGYTF. The CDR3 coding sequence is TGTGCCGGAGGAACTGGGACAGAAACTAACTATGGCTACACCTTC.

The chain combines TRBV27 with TRBJ2-7, with 7 bases that match TRBD1. V shed 7 bases and J 1 base; nucleotides not matched to a gene: 16. The germline gives CDR1 MNHEY, CDR2 SMNVEV (reference sequence). CDR3 length equals 17 residues. CDR3 amino acids: CASTPVRHRGGSYEQYF. CDR3 nucleotides: TGTGCCAGCACCCCCGTTAGGCACAGGGGCGGGTCCTACGAGCAGTACTTC.

This chain uses TRBV19 with TRBJ1-5; no clear D gene. V was shortened by 2 bases and J by 0 bases, with 11 bases between the two germline ends. Germline CDR1 and CDR2: LNHDA and SQIVND (reference sequence). The CDR3 is 16 amino acids. CDR3 residues: CASSIITDYSNQPQHF. Here the CDR3 DNA reads TGTGCCAGTAGTATAATAACAGATTATAGCAATCAGCCCCAGCATTTT.

This chain links TRBV19 with TRBJ2-3; 12 positions match TRBD2. CDR1 LNHDA and CDR2 SQIVND come from the germline V gene (reference sequence). The CDR3 length is 17 residues. After removal of 5 bases from V and 0 bases from J, the junction contained 6 bases not matched to a gene. The CDR3 reads CASSFSGTSGSTDTQYF. The CDR3, as DNA: TGTGCCAGTAGTTTCTCCGGGACTAGCGGGAGCACAGATACGCAGTATTTT.